Listed below are T cell receptor beta chains from one sample, sequenced in a study of T cells expressing NK-cell markers. TCRdb reanalyzed the 5' RACE reads, giving one entry per CDR3 protein sequence and no DNA. This repertoire includes roughly 430,000 distinct CDR3 sequences. Sequenced material: blood T cells: a sorted CD56 or NKG2C T cell subset, CD4+ or CD8+ T cells, or bulk PBMC T cells (not recorded which). These receptors were collected from a woman between 18 and 70 years old in good health. Both conserved end residues are part of each CDR3.

J	V	CDR3
TRBJ2-1	TRBV20-1	CSARDSDEQFF
TRBJ1-2	TRBV19	CASNDRVRDYGYTF
TRBJ2-7	TRBV5-4	CASSSVDRAYEQYF
TRBJ2-1	TRBV6-2/TRBV6-3	CASRDLGRGEQFF
TRBJ2-1	TRBV30	CARERQSYNEQFF
TRBJ2-3	TRBV4-3	CASSQDHTGPRTDTQYF
TRBJ1-2	TRBV20-1	CSANKDRNSGYTF
TRBJ2-7	TRBV29-1	CSVEGRGPLGLEQYF
TRBJ1-3	TRBV12-3/TRBV12-4	CASSPQGGHGNTIYF
TRBJ2-2	TRBV5-1	CASSLSTGSRTGELFF
TRBJ2-3	TRBV27	CASSFGLADTQYF
TRBJ1-6	TRBV6-4	CASSDGEGNSPLHF
TRBJ2-1	TRBV6-1	CASSERGGQFF
TRBJ1-1	TRBV7-9	CASSLVVAGNTEAFF
TRBJ1-6	TRBV7-9	CASSSPAGNSPLHF
TRBJ1-2	TRBV6-5	CASSDSRGLVDTF
TRBJ2-5	TRBV7-2	CASSQDTHKMAQYF
TRBJ1-2	TRBV15	CATSSPYNYGYTF
TRBJ2-1	TRBV15	CATSRDLRGDNEQFF
TRBJ2-7	TRBV2	CASSESGSSYEQYF
TRBJ2-2	TRBV20-1	CSARETGQETGELFF
TRBJ1-3	TRBV19	CASSIGQRVGNTIYF
TRBJ2-1	TRBV7-2	CASSLPLSNEQFF
TRBJ1-5	TRBV12-3/TRBV12-4	CASSIRTGNQPQHF
TRBJ2-7	TRBV6-2/TRBV6-3	CASRFGTSASYEQYF
TRBJ1-6	TRBV7-9	CASSLRQGHNSPLHF
TRBJ2-5	TRBV29-1	CSVVESQETQYF
TRBJ2-3	TRBV12-3/TRBV12-4	CASTPLAARTDTQYF
TRBJ1-1	TRBV10-3	CAISTRQEGPTAFF
TRBJ1-1	TRBV5-6	CASSQNRGEAFF
TRBJ2-1	TRBV9	CASSPRPQGSYNEQFF
TRBJ2-1	TRBV12-3/TRBV12-4	CASSREHNEQFF
TRBJ1-2	TRBV29-1	CSVEGTSLGSGYTF